This record concerns one T cell receptor beta chain sequence. The antigen remains unidentified. V lost 5 bases and J lost 9; bases outside the gene matches: 13. The CDR3 runs 16 residues. Germline CDR1 and CDR2: SEHNR and FQNEAQ (reference sequence). Repertoires were generated with immunoSEQ multiplex PCR, while TCRdb's copy carries only in-frame clones and drops some. The sample yields about 150,000 clones, approximately 86% seen once. This entry comes from a study of cytomegalovirus exposure and HLA in healthy donors. Study observations and caveats: It was around 160 TCR beta chains that were listed as cytomegalovirus-associated.

The clonotype originates from a man aged 18 to 29 in good health and CMV-seropositive. This chain connects TRBV7-9 to TRBJ2-1; 10 positions match TRBD2. Sample: PBMCs. This CDR3 is CASSPPAGGDSAEQFF. CDR3 nucleotides: TGTGCCAGCAGCCCTCCAGCGGGAGGGGATTCGGCTGAGCAGTTCTTC.